The 26 T cell receptor beta chains below come from one sample, sequenced in a study of T cells after yellow fever vaccination (dated by TCRdb to about 2019). Library prep was done by 5' RACE. This sample was sequenced with an Illumina NovaSeq 6000. The public sequencing data were trimmed at Q25 with fastp and processed into clonotypes with MiXCR by TCRdb, which kept only in-frame beta chains. Each entry is one CDR3 protein sequence, shown with its most common DNA and genes. This sample comprises roughly 350,000 distinct CDR3 sequences, roughly 4.3% of them detected only once. Around 25% of the sample rests with the top ten. This sample's treatment or condition label indicates: live attenuated yellow fever vaccine strain. This specimen consisted of PBMCs, obtained 5 days after the yellow fever booster vaccination. These TCRs come from a man aged 18 to 30 who received the YFV17D yellow fever vaccine.

The chain uses TRBV12-3 or TRBV12-4 and TRBJ2-1; D not resolved. This CDR3 contains 12 residues. Between the trimmed V and J ends, which lost 4 bases and 7 bases, there was a span of 8 bases. DNA of the CDR3: TGTGCCAGCAGTTACCTGAGGAATGAGCAGTTCTTC. It encodes CASSYLRNEQFF.

This clonotype was observed a few times. The chain joins TRBV15 to TRBJ2-5; D is perhaps TRBD2 (6 bases). V was pared by 5 bases and J by 2 bases, with 18 bases between. Germline lookup yields CDR1 LNHNV and CDR2 YYDKDF (reference sequence). This CDR3 is 16 amino acids long. The chain's CDR3 is CATSGLRRGVQETQYF. CDR3 nucleotides: TGTGCCACCAGCGGCCTCCGCCGCGGGGTACAAGAGACCCAGTACTTC.

This clonotype was found many times. The rearrangement links TRBV20-1 to TRBJ2-3; D is unresolved. Germline lookup yields CDR1 DFQATT and CDR2 SNEGSKA (reference sequence). Trimming took 0 bases from V and 3 from J, leaving 7 bases between them. The CDR3 is 13 residues long. CDR3: CSAREWATDTQYF. The CDR3 nucleotides read TGCAGTGCTAGAGAATGGGCTACAGATACGCAGTATTTT.

This clonotype was counted a few times. The rearrangement uses TRBV29-1 and TRBJ1-5; a weak D match, TRBD1 (6 bases). V was trimmed by 5 bases and J by 3 bases, leaving 8 bases between them. This CDR3 spans 12 amino acids. Germline V CDR1 and CDR2: SQVTM, ANQGSEA. This CDR3 is CSVQGHNQPQHF. The CDR3 DNA reads TGCAGCGTTCAGGGGCACAATCAGCCCCAGCATTTT.

The CDR3 protein is CASSAPGPGASSGANVLTF. Here the CDR3 DNA reads TGTGCCAGCAGCGCCCCGGGACCGGGGGCCAGCTCTGGGGCCAACGTCCTGACTTTC. The chain uses TRBV9 and TRBJ2-6, with D tentatively TRBD1 or TRBD2 (6 bases each). CDR3 length equals 19 residues. Germline loops: CDR1 SGDLS, CDR2 YYNGEE. Trimming stripped 3 bases from V and 0 bases from J, with 19 bases between. Based on the CDR3 plus reference TRBV9 and TRBJ2-6, the full variable domain is DSGVTQTPKHLITATGQRVTLRCSPRSGDLSVYWYQQSLDQGLQFLIQYYNGEERAKGNILERFSAQQFPDLHSELNLSSLELGDSALYFCASSAPGPGASSGANVLTFGAGSRLTVL.

This clonotype has a count of ten or more. The chain links TRBV5-1 to TRBJ2-3; TRBD1 agrees at 7 bases. J was trimmed by 6 bases and V by 6 bases; bases with no gene match: 13. Germline CDR1 SGHRS, CDR2 YFSETQ. The CDR3 spans 15 residues. CDR3 nucleotides: TGCGCCAGCACCGCCAAGACAGGGCCTCAGGATACGCAGTATTTT. It is translated as CASTAKTGPQDTQYF.

At least ten counts were recorded for this clonotype. The chain uses TRBV4-3 and TRBJ2-1, with no clear D. Germline assignment: CDR1 LGHNA and CDR2 YSLEER. Trimming cost V 3 bases and J 9 bases, with 9 bases left between them. CDR3 length: 12 residues. This chain's CDR3 is CASSHSGGEQFF. The CDR3 DNA is TGCGCCAGCAGCCACAGTGGTGGTGAGCAGTTCTTC.

This clonotype was detected only a few times. The CDR3 here is CASSLLFPSPYEQYV. The DNA of the CDR3 is TGCGCCAGCAGCTTGCTTTTCCCGAGCCCTTACGAGCAGTACGTC. J is TRBJ2-7 and V is TRBV5-1, with D unclear. Germline V gene sequence: CDR1 SGHRS, CDR2 YFSETQ. V was trimmed by 1 base and J by 4 bases, leaving 15 bases between them. This CDR3 spans 15 amino acids.

This chain uses TRBV20-1 with TRBJ2-3, with 13 positions matching TRBD2. J lost 8 bases, V lost 5 bases, and 10 bases had no gene match. CDR1 is DFQATT and CDR2 is SNEGSKA in the germline V gene (reference sequence). This CDR3 is built from 15 residues. Written as DNA, the CDR3 is TGCAGTGCTCCACTAGCGGGGGGGGTCCCGGGTACGCAGTATTTT. Translated, it gives CSAPLAGGVPGTQYF.

This clonotype appeared a few times. The V and J genes are TRBV7-2 and TRBJ1-3; TRBD1 aligns across 11 bases. Germline-derived CDR1 and CDR2 are SGHTA and FQGNSA. CDR3 length equals 15 residues. The V segment lost 4 bases and the J segment 8 bases; nucleotides outside the gene matches: 7. The CDR3 here is CASSYRTGGFDTIYF. DNA of the CDR3: TGTGCCAGCAGCTACCGGACAGGGGGCTTTGACACCATATATTTT.

This clonotype was detected many times. The chain employs TRBV3-1 and TRBJ1-2; D call uncertain. The CDR3 is made up of 15 amino acids. Trimming left V 4 bases short and J 4 bases short, with 16 bases between. Germline-derived CDR1 and CDR2 are LGHDT and YNNKEL (reference sequence). The CDR3 reads CASSPGTGPGYGYTF. In DNA form, the CDR3 reads TGTGCCAGCAGCCCCGGTACGGGTCCCGGCTATGGCTACACCTTC.

The V gene is TRBV5-1, the J gene TRBJ2-4, with 8 nucleotides matching TRBD2. With V trimmed by 4 bases and J by 5 bases, 8 bases remained unmatched. Germline V gene lookup returns CDR1 SGHRS and CDR2 YFSETQ. The CDR3 runs to 15 residues. The CDR3 DNA reads as TGCGCCAGCAGCGCCGGGACTAGTACCGAAAACATTCAGTACTTC. Its protein product is CASSAGTSTENIQYF.

This rearrangement joins TRBV2 to TRBJ2-7, with D maybe TRBD1 (6 bases). CDR1 and CDR2 (germline): SNHLY, FYNNEI. This CDR3 comprises 13 residues. The V gene lost 5 bases and the J gene lost 3 bases, with 11 bases spanning the gap. CDR3 DNA: TGTGCCAGCAGTCCACAGGGAAACTACGAGCAGTACGTC. Protein sequence: CASSPQGNYEQYV.

The chain has TRBV28 and TRBJ1-5, with no clear D. V was clipped by 1 base and J by 3 bases, with 7 bases between them. Per the germline V gene, CDR1 is MDHEN and CDR2 is SYDVKM. The CDR3 is 14 amino acids. The CDR3 region has the DNA TGTGCCAGCAGTTTATTGGCCTTCAATCAGCCCCAGCATTTT. Its protein is CASSLLAFNQPQHF.

This clonotype was found a few times. The gene calls are TRBV7-2 and TRBJ2-1, with unresolved D. V dropped 5 bases and J dropped 6 bases, with 17 bases sitting between them. The CDR3 spans 15 residues. Germline CDR1 is SGHTA and CDR2 is FQGNSA. CDR3 sequence: CASSPMYGLANEQFF. In DNA form, the CDR3 reads TGTGCCAGCAGCCCAATGTACGGTTTGGCCAATGAGCAGTTCTTC.

This clonotype was recorded at least ten times. The chain is built from TRBV11-2 and TRBJ2-5; D might be TRBD1 or TRBD2, each matching 6 bases. V was clipped by 6 bases and J by 4 bases, with 15 bases between them. Germline CDR1 reads SGHAT; CDR2 reads FQNNGV. This CDR3 comprises 14 residues. As DNA, the CDR3 is TGTGCCAGCAGACTAGGGGGGCCTGGAGAGACCCAGTACTTC. It translates to CASRLGGPGETQYF.

This clonotype has a handful of counts. The junction does not match germline at one end; this may be a read error. The gene calls are TRBV7-3 and TRBJ2-1; D could derive from TRBD1 or TRBD2 (5 bases each). Germline CDR1 is SGHTA and CDR2 is FQGTGA. The CDR3 contains 11 residues. The CDR3 region has the DNA TGTGCCAGCAGCTCCACGGGGCCACGGGTCTTC. Protein product: CASSSTGPRVF.

This clonotype was observed a few times. The rearrangement uses TRBV7-8 and TRBJ2-3; perhaps TRBD2 as D (5 bases). Germline CDR1 is SGHVS and CDR2 is FQNEAQ. The ends were cut back, 9 bases at V and 0 bases at J, with 16 bases in the middle. CDR3 length: 15 residues. DNA for the CDR3: TGTGCCAGTCGCACTCCGGGATCGAGCACAGATACGCAGTATTTT. It is translated as CASRTPGSSTDTQYF.

This clonotype was detected a few times. The chain employs TRBV2 and TRBJ1-5, with 11 bases identical to TRBD1. After removal of 5 bases from V and 6 bases from J, the junction contained 6 bases not matched to a gene. The CDR3 sequence is 15 residues long. The V gene's germline CDR1 is SNHLY and CDR2 FYNNEI. Written as DNA, the CDR3 is TGTGCCAGCAGTAACCCGGGACAGGGGGTTCAGCCCCAGCATTTT. Translated: CASSNPGQGVQPQHF.

The rearrangement joins TRBV7-2 to TRBJ1-1; no clear D gene. Germline lookup yields CDR1 SGHTA and CDR2 FQGNSA. The CDR3 has 12 amino acids. The V gene lost 1 base and the J gene lost 5 bases, with 5 bases spanning the gap. The CDR3 region is CASSLEWTEAFF. CDR3 nucleotides: TGTGCCAGCAGCTTAGAGTGGACTGAAGCTTTCTTT. Full variable domain (outside the CDR3, taken from reference TRBV7-2 and TRBJ1-1): GAGVSQSPSNKVTEKGKDVELRCDPISGHTALYWYRQSLGQGLEFLIYFQGNSAPDKSGLPSDRFSAERTGGSVSTLTIQRTQQEDSAVYLCASSLEWTEAFFGQGTRLTVV.

This chain joins TRBV6-2 or TRBV6-3 and TRBJ2-2; 7 bases fit TRBD2. The trim removed 1 base at V and 6 bases at J, leaving 5 bases unmatched. Germline V gene lookup returns CDR1 MNHEY and CDR2 SVGEGT. The CDR3 runs to 15 residues. In DNA form, the CDR3 reads TGTGCCAGCAGTTACTTTCGGGGGGTAGCCGGGGAGCTGTTTTTT. Its protein is CASSYFRGVAGELFF.

This clonotype occurred many times. The V gene is TRBV4-2, the J gene TRBJ2-5, with D perhaps matching TRBD1 (6 bases). Germline assignment: CDR1 LGHNA and CDR2 YNFKEQ. Deletions cut 5 bases from V and 7 bases from J, with 14 bases between. The CDR3 totals 13 residues. The CDR3 sequence is CASSWDMSGTQYF. The CDR3 DNA reads as TGTGCCAGCAGCTGGGACATGTCAGGGACCCAGTACTTC.

This clonotype was seen only a few times. V gene TRBV4-3 combines with J gene TRBJ2-4, with a weak D call TRBD2 (7 bases). Germline CDR1 reads LGHNA; CDR2 reads YSLEER. Between the trimmed V and J ends, which lost 0 bases and 2 bases, there was a span of 14 bases. The length of the CDR3 is 17 residues. As DNA, the CDR3 is TGCGCCAGCAGCCAAGATCCGGGGGGCTTGTCCAAAAACATTCAGTACTTC. Protein product: CASSQDPGGLSKNIQYF.

CDR3 DNA sequence: TGTGCCAGCACTTCGGACAGGGGCCCTTTCGGATATGGCTACACCTTC. It specifies CASTSDRGPFGYGYTF. J is TRBJ1-2 and V is TRBV6-2 or TRBV6-3, with 9 bases aligning to TRBD1. The CDR3 sequence is 16 residues long. The V gene end was trimmed by 7 bases and the J gene end by 5 bases; junction bases not matched to a gene: 14. CDR1 is MNHEY and CDR2 is SVGEGT in the germline V gene.

The sample holds many counts of this clonotype. This chain joins TRBV12-3 or TRBV12-4 and TRBJ1-2; a possible D gene is TRBD1 (5 bases). The CDR3 spans 14 residues. V was trimmed by 1 base and J by 8 bases, leaving 14 bases between them. CDR3 nucleotides: TGTGCCAGCAGTTTAGATAGGGGCGGGCGAGGCTACACCTTC. This codes for CASSLDRGGRGYTF.

This clonotype was found many times. V usage is TRBV12-3 or TRBV12-4 and J usage is TRBJ2-2; TRBD1 or TRBD2 may be the D gene (6 bases each). The CDR3 totals 15 residues. With 3 bases removed from V and 4 bases from J, the gap between germline ends came to 12 bases. In nucleotides, the CDR3 is TGTGCCAGCAGTTTTCAAGGAGGGGGCACCGGGGAGCTGTTTTTT. Protein sequence: CASSFQGGGTGELFF.